The next 25 T cell receptor beta chains were all read from a single sample in a study of blood T cells in healthy people across ages. With a J-beta primer mix and a sample-barcoded 5' primer, a second PCR ran about 7 to 11 cycles. Via MiXCR, TCRdb re-called the 5' RACE reads, giving one row per CDR3 protein. The table includes 1.5 million to 2 million distinct CDR3 sequences, around half detected once. The sample was blood. The receptors shown here come from a middle-aged woman in good health.

In its sample, this clonotype was seen a few times. The chain combines TRBV4-2 with TRBJ2-3; 9 bases are shared with TRBD1. The germline V gene has CDR1 LGHNA and CDR2 YNFKEQ. Trimming took 0 bases from V and 3 from J; bases not matched to a gene: 4. This CDR3 has 16 amino acids. The CDR3 coding sequence is TGTGCCAGCAGCCAAGAGATAGACAGGGGGACAGATACGCAGTATTTT. This sequence encodes CASSQEIDRGTDTQYF.

This clonotype was seen a few times. This rearrangement joins TRBV20-1 to TRBJ2-5; 7 bases map to TRBD1. From germline, CDR1 is DFQATT and CDR2 SNEGSKA (reference sequence). This CDR3 has 17 amino acids. V lost 3 bases to trimming and J lost 1 base; unmatched junction nucleotides: 14. CDR3 coding DNA: TGCAGTGCTAGGGGTTGGGACAGACCCTTTATCCAAGAGACCCAGTACTTC. Residues: CSARGWDRPFIQETQYF.

The chain employs TRBV12-3 or TRBV12-4 and TRBJ2-1; 9 nucleotides match TRBD1. This CDR3 comprises 15 residues. The V gene end was trimmed by 7 bases and the J gene end by 7 bases; junction bases not matched to a gene: 11. Here the CDR3 reads CASTLRRDRVNEQFF. The CDR3 nucleotides are TGTGCCAGCACCCTCCGTCGGGACAGGGTTAATGAGCAGTTCTTC.

This chain connects TRBV4-3 to TRBJ1-2; D possibly corresponds to TRBD1 (6 bases). This CDR3 is 15 amino acids long. Germline V gene sequence: CDR1 LGHNA, CDR2 YSLEER. The V and J ends lost 1 base and 5 bases respectively, with 14 bases between them. CDR3 in DNA: TGCGCCAGCAGCCAAGGGGACGGAGGGGGATATGGCTACACCTTC. Translation: CASSQGDGGGYGYTF.

The chain combines TRBV6-2 or TRBV6-3 with TRBJ2-7; D perhaps matches TRBD1 (6 bases). Germline V gene data show CDR1 as MNHEY and CDR2 as SVGEGT. The ends were cut back, 5 bases at V and 3 bases at J, with 20 bases in the middle. This CDR3 has 16 residues. The CDR3 loop is CASSPASDRQYYEQYF. In DNA, the CDR3 is TGTGCCAGCAGTCCGGCCTCGGACAGACAGTACTACGAGCAGTACTTC.

CDR3 amino acids: CSARYQGLAKNIQYF. DNA of the CDR3: TGCAGTGCTAGATATCAAGGTTTAGCCAAAAACATTCAGTACTTC. This chain links TRBV20-1 with TRBJ2-4; D gene uncertain. Germline CDR1 and CDR2: DFQATT and SNEGSKA (reference sequence). The V and J ends lost 2 bases and 0 bases respectively, with 11 bases between them. There are 15 residues in the CDR3.

V gene TRBV29-1 combines with J gene TRBJ2-5; TRBD1 matches at 12 bases. The J segment lost 4 bases and the V segment lost 7 bases, leaving 16 bases of the junction unmatched. The CDR3 runs 17 residues. Germline CDR1 is SQVTM and CDR2 is ANQGSEA. The CDR3 nucleotides read TGCAGCGAAGTCGGTTATAACCGGGACAGGGGGCTAGAGACCCAGTACTTC. This translates into CSEVGYNRDRGLETQYF.

This clonotype was counted only a few times. This CDR3 reads CATSRPPTSGANVLTF. The CDR3 DNA reads as TGTGCCACCAGCAGACCACCGACCTCTGGGGCCAACGTCCTGACTTTC. The chain is built from TRBV15 and TRBJ2-6, with D unclear. The CDR3 has 16 amino acids. Germline lookup yields CDR1 LNHNV and CDR2 YYDKDF (reference sequence). V lost 2 bases, J lost 0 bases, and 8 bases lay in between.

This clonotype was picked up a small number of times. The CDR3 coding sequence is TGTGCCAGCAGCTTCCAAGGACAGGAAGCTAACTATGGCTACACCTTC. Translation gives CASSFQGQEANYGYTF. The chain links TRBV7-2 to TRBJ1-2; 7 bases match TRBD1. The V and J ends lost 3 bases and 0 bases, in that order; junction bases with no gene match: 7. From germline, CDR1 is SGHTA and CDR2 FQGNSA. The CDR3 runs 16 residues.

The gene calls are TRBV6-2 or TRBV6-3 and TRBJ2-5; D gene unclear. This CDR3 has 12 residues. V was shortened by 0 bases and J by 5 bases, with 4 bases between the two germline ends. Germline loops: CDR1 MNHEY, CDR2 SVGEGT. CDR3 in DNA: TGTGCCAGCAGTTACTCGTACGAGACCCAGTACTTC. Residues: CASSYSYETQYF.

The chain is built from TRBV4-3 and TRBJ1-4; no firm D call. V was pared by 0 bases and J by 4 bases, with 9 bases between. The V gene's germline CDR1 is LGHNA and CDR2 YSLEER. The length of the CDR3 is 15 residues. The CDR3 reads CASSQDHGRNEKLFF. The CDR3 DNA reads as TGCGCCAGCAGCCAAGATCACGGCCGTAATGAAAAACTGTTTTTT.

This clonotype turned up a few times. The chain employs TRBV7-2 and TRBJ2-3, with 8 bases matching TRBD2. Looked up from germline, CDR1 is SGHTA and CDR2 is FQGNSA. This CDR3 is built from 16 residues. J was trimmed by 0 bases and V by 1 base; bases with no gene match: 3. CDR3 residues: CASSLVSGGSTDTQYF. The CDR3 DNA sequence: TGTGCCAGCAGCTTAGTGAGCGGGGGAAGCACAGATACGCAGTATTTT. The full variable domain, its missing parts supplied by reference TRBV7-2 and TRBJ2-3, is GAGVSQSPSNKVTEKGKDVELRCDPISGHTALYWYRQSLGQGLEFLIYFQGNSAPDKSGLPSDRFSAERTGGSVSTLTIQRTQQEDSAVYLCASSLVSGGSTDTQYFGPGTRLTVL.

This clonotype was observed a few times. The J gene is TRBJ2-1, the V gene TRBV6-6; 8 bases fit TRBD1. Losses at the gene ends were 6 bases for V and 8 bases for J; bases not matched to a gene: 12. Per germline, CDR1 MNHNY and CDR2 SVGAGI (reference sequence). The CDR3 has 15 residues. CDR3 amino acids: CASRDRTGWRDEQFF. The CDR3 DNA is TGTGCCAGCAGGGATCGGACAGGGTGGAGGGATGAGCAGTTCTTC.

V usage is TRBV6-2 or TRBV6-3 and J usage is TRBJ2-7; possibly TRBD1 for D (5 bases). V was pared by 11 bases and J by 7 bases, with 21 bases between. Germline V lookup: CDR1 MNHEY, CDR2 SVGEGT. CDR3 length: 13 amino acids. CDR3 loop: CAGRPSGSREQYF. CDR3 DNA: TGTGCCGGTCGACCTTCAGGGTCCAGGGAGCAGTACTTC.

In regard to this clonotype: At one of its ends the junction is not consistent with the germline gene, which may arise from a read error. V gene TRBV28 combines with J gene TRBJ1-2, with D unresolved. CDR3 length: 14 residues. Germline CDR1 reads MDHEN; CDR2 reads SYDVKM. In DNA, the CDR3 is TGTGCCAGCAGTCCCTACGGGGTTAACTATGACTACACCTTC. It is translated as CASSPYGVNYDYTF.

J is TRBJ1-4 and V is TRBV5-8, with 9 nucleotides matching TRBD1. Trimming at V came to 2 bases and at J to 8 bases, leaving 13 bases not matched to a gene. Germline V lookup: CDR1 SGHTS, CDR2 YDEGEE. CDR3 size: 17 residues. The CDR3 loop reads CASSFGTGIGSVEKLFF. CDR3 in DNA: TGTGCCAGCAGCTTCGGGACAGGGATCGGCTCGGTCGAAAAACTGTTTTTT.

This clonotype appeared a few times. CDR3 amino acids: CASSQAGTLYF. The CDR3 bases are TGCGCCAGCAGCCAAGCCGGGACTCTGTACTTC. The chain joins TRBV4-3 to TRBJ2-5; perhaps TRBD2 as D (6 bases). CDR1 and CDR2 (germline): LGHNA, YSLEER. V lost 1 base and J lost 13, with 10 bases in between. The CDR3 has 11 amino acids.

V usage is TRBV2 and J usage is TRBJ2-3, with 9 bases identical to TRBD2. This CDR3 comprises 16 residues. With 5 bases clipped from V and 2 bases from J, the junction kept 8 bases outside the gene matches. CDR1 and CDR2 (germline): SNHLY, FYNNEI. The CDR3 DNA sequence: TGTGCCAGCAGTAGGCAAAGCGGGGGGTCCACAGATACGCAGTATTTT. This codes for CASSRQSGGSTDTQYF.

The chain is built from TRBV6-1 and TRBJ2-7; TRBD2 might be the D (6 bases). V shed 10 bases and J shed 7 bases, with 14 bases lying between them. The germline CDR1 and CDR2 sequences are MNHNS and SASEGT. This CDR3 has 11 amino acids. The CDR3 here is CAILLRGEQYF. DNA for the CDR3: TGTGCCATCCTACTCCGGGGGGAGCAGTACTTC.

The V gene is TRBV6-5, the J gene TRBJ1-6; 7 bases agree with TRBD1. This CDR3 has 15 residues. V gave up 0 bases and J gave up 9 bases; unmatched junction bases: 5. Per the germline V gene, CDR1 is MNHEY and CDR2 is SVGAGI. CDR3 nucleotide sequence: TGTGCCAGCAGTTACTCAAGACAGGGAGGTTCACCCCTCCACTTT. It translates to CASSYSRQGGSPLHF.

This clonotype came up once. The V gene is TRBV6-2 or TRBV6-3, the J gene TRBJ2-1; TRBD1 agrees at 8 bases. The DNA matches TRBJ2-7 better at its end, which makes the J call doubtful. CDR1 and CDR2 (germline): MNHEY, SVGEGT. There are 15 residues in the CDR3. As DNA, the CDR3 is TGTGCCAGCAGTTTACAGGGGGTCTCCTACAATGAGCAGTACTTC. It yields the protein CASSLQGVSYNEQYF.

This chain links TRBV5-1 with TRBJ1-2, with D possibly being TRBD1 (5 bases). Per germline, CDR1 SGHRS and CDR2 YFSETQ. Trimming removed 4 bases at V and 7 bases at J, with 17 bases between. This CDR3 spans 14 amino acids. The CDR3 region has the DNA TGCGCCAGCAGCCGGGGATTGGCAGGGATTGGCTACACCTTC. Translating gives CASSRGLAGIGYTF. The variable domain in full, with the rest retrieved from reference TRBV5-1 and TRBJ1-2, is KAGVTQTPRYLIKTRGQQVTLSCSPISGHRSVSWYQQTPGQGLQFLFEYFSETQRNKGNFPGRFSGRQFSNSRSEMNVSTLELGDSALYLCASSRGLAGIGYTFGSGTRLTVV.

The chain combines TRBV7-2 with TRBJ2-7, with D uncertain. With 3 bases removed from V and 2 bases from J, the gap between germline ends came to 8 bases. Germline CDR1 reads SGHTA; CDR2 reads FQGNSA. This CDR3 comprises 13 residues. In DNA, the CDR3 is TGTGCCAGCAGCTTCCAGGATGCCTACGAGCAGTACTTC. Translation gives CASSFQDAYEQYF.

In DNA, the CDR3 is TGTGCCACCAGCAGAGACACAGGGTTTCGGTCCAATGAGCAGTTCTTC. It yields the protein CATSRDTGFRSNEQFF. The chain carries TRBV15 and TRBJ2-1; D perhaps matches TRBD1 (6 bases). V lost 0 bases and J 6 bases, leaving 15 bases between the germline ends. The CDR3 sequence is 16 residues long. Germline V CDR1 and CDR2: LNHNV, YYDKDF (reference sequence).

The rearrangement joins TRBV7-2 to TRBJ1-2; 7 bases line up with TRBD1. The CDR3 has 14 amino acids. The V and J ends lost 5 bases and 8 bases, in that order; junction bases with no gene match: 11. CDR1 and CDR2 (germline): SGHTA, FQGNSA. This CDR3 reads CASSPSTGSRGYTF. The CDR3 bases are TGTGCCAGCAGCCCATCGACAGGGTCTAGGGGCTACACCTTC.